This T cell receptor beta chain originates from a study of response to subunit inactivated influenza vaccine. Findings and limits, study-wide: A suggestion made by the authors is that each seasonal influenza vaccination recruits few new T cells.

This clonotype was observed a handful of times. As yet, its antigen is unknown. TCRdb re-analysed the RT-PCR reads in MiXCR, keeping a single row per CDR3 protein. The table lists about 700,000 distinct CDR3 sequences, about 14% of them singletons, with 6% to 7% in the top ten. The J segment lost 4 bases and the V segment lost 6 bases, leaving 6 bases of the junction unmatched. The CDR3 loop spans 13 amino acids. Germline CDR1 SQVTM, CDR2 ANQGSEA. The receptor was isolated from a man in his forties or fifties who received an inactivated influenza vaccine. This specimen consisted of PBMCs from blood, obtained 14 to 15 days before vaccination. The chain joins TRBV29-1 to TRBJ2-3; 8 bases line up with TRBD2. The CDR3 DNA reads TGCAGCGTACACAGACTAGCGCCAGATACGCAGTATTTT. Translated: CSVHRLAPDTQYF.